The rows below give T cell receptor beta chains drawn from one sample of a study of blood T cells in healthy people across ages. TCRdb recomputed calls from the 5' RACE reads with MiXCR, one row per CDR3 protein. In the table there are some 900,000 distinct CDR3 sequences, roughly 43% of which are singletons. Sequenced material: blood. These receptors were taken from a man younger than 40 in good health. The CDR3 runs from the conserved cysteine through the conserved F or W. The order of the fields is J gene, D gene, clone size, V gene, CDR3 protein, CDR3 DNA. The D gene is left open where the match is weak. A clone size is listed for some rows: how often the clone was seen (once, few, many), or a class if it is expanded.

TRBJ1-1	TRBD1	many	TRBV27	CASSFLRQGAVSEAFF	TGTGCCAGCAGTTTTCTAAGGCAGGGGGCGGTATCTGAAGCTTTCTTT
TRBJ2-1	TRBD2	few	TRBV20-1	CSARPSGTSSYNEQFF	TGCAGTGCTAGACCTAGCGGGACAAGCTCCTACAATGAGCAGTTCTTC
TRBJ2-7	NA	NA	TRBV6-1	CASSEDPEGAYEQYF	TGTGCCAGCAGTGAAGACCCGGAGGGGGCCTACGAGCAGTACTTC
TRBJ2-7	NA	few	TRBV12-3/TRBV12-4	CASSSPIRAEQYF	TGTGCCAGCAGTTCCCCAATCCGGGCCGAGCAGTACTTC
TRBJ2-7	NA	few	TRBV6-6	CASSYSAPTTYEQYF	TGTGCCAGCAGTTACTCGGCACCTACCACCTACGAGCAGTACTTC
TRBJ2-7	TRBD2	NA	TRBV4-1	CASSQASGGRTYEQYF	TGCGCCAGCAGCCAGGCTTCGGGAGGGCGAACCTACGAGCAGTACTTC
TRBJ2-5	NA	NA	TRBV4-3	CASSQEAVTRDPVLSETQYF	TGCGCCAGCAGCCAAGAAGCGGTGACTCGGGACCCGGTGCTGTCGGAGACCCAGTACTTC
TRBJ2-7	NA	NA	TRBV20-1	CSAKWGPKSEQYF	TGCAGTGCTAAGTGGGGGCCGAAGAGCGAGCAGTACTTC
TRBJ1-5	NA	few	TRBV2	CASSNRDNQPQHF	TGTGCCAGCAGTAACAGGGACAATCAGCCCCAGCATTTT
TRBJ2-5	TRBD1	few	TRBV2	CASSPGTGILKQYF	TGTGCCAGCAGTCCCGGGACAGGTATTCTCAAGCAGTACTTC
TRBJ2-1	NA	NA	TRBV29-1	CSVEFVYTANQETQFF	TGCAGCGTTGAATTCGTATACACCGCGAATCAAGAGACCCAGTTCTTC
TRBJ2-7	TRBD1	NA	TRBV30	CAWSTGDRYEQYF	TGTGCCTGGAGTACAGGGGATCGCTACGAGCAGTACTTC
TRBJ1-1	TRBD1	NA	TRBV28	CASGFRTGENTEAFF	TGTGCCAGCGGATTCCGGACAGGGGAGAACACTGAAGCTTTCTTT
TRBJ1-2	NA	few	TRBV29-1	CSGSLGGYGYTF	TGCAGCGGATCACTGGGGGGCTATGGCTACACCTTC
TRBJ2-1	TRBD2	NA	TRBV20-1	CSAQGLDEPRGSYNEQFF	TGCAGTGCACAAGGACTAGATGAACCTCGTGGCTCCTACAATGAGCAGTTCTTC
TRBJ1-4	TRBD1	NA	TRBV20-1	CSARRQGTEVTNEKLFF	TGCAGTGCTAGGCGACAGGGGACGGAAGTAACTAATGAAAAACTGTTTTTT
TRBJ2-4	TRBD1	NA	TRBV6-2/TRBV6-3	CASRRGTGGFWEQYF	TGTGCCAGCAGACGTGGGACAGGGGGTTTCTGGGAGCAGTACTTC
TRBJ2-7	NA	few	TRBV4-1	CASSPRHGQTYEQYF	TGCGCCAGCAGCCCCCGGCACGGGCAAACCTACGAGCAGTACTTC
TRBJ1-5	NA	NA	TRBV5-1	CASSLEGREQGQPQHF	TGCGCCAGCAGCTTGGAAGGCAGGGAGCAGGGGCAGCCCCAGCATTTT
TRBJ1-1	TRBD1	NA	TRBV12-3/TRBV12-4	CASSGTGPKATEAFF	TGTGCCAGCAGCGGGACAGGCCCTAAGGCCACTGAAGCTTTCTTT
TRBJ1-6	NA	few	TRBV7-2	CASSRLGSPLHF	TGTGCCAGCAGCCGTTTGGGGTCACCCCTCCACTTT
TRBJ2-7	TRBD2	NA	TRBV4-3	CASSQLLSGSSYNEQYF	TGCGCCAGCAGCCAGCTACTAAGCGGGAGCTCCTACAATGAGCAGTACTTC
TRBJ2-7	NA	NA	TRBV4-2	CASSQVVFSADDYYEQYF	TGTGCCAGCAGCCAAGTAGTTTTCTCGGCAGACGACTACTACGAGCAGTACTTC
TRBJ1-2	NA	few	TRBV6-6	CASSYGGYTF	TGTGCCAGCAGTTATGGCGGCTACACCTTC
TRBJ2-7	TRBD1	NA	TRBV4-2	CASSLGTGSREQYF	TGTGCCAGCAGCCTAGGGACAGGGTCTCGCGAGCAGTACTTC
TRBJ2-3	NA	few	TRBV10-3	CAISESEPDRSTDTQYF	TGTGCCATCAGTGAGTCGGAACCCGACAGGAGCACAGATACGCAGTATTTT
TRBJ2-3	NA	many	TRBV5-1	CASSLGKSTDTQYF	TGCGCCAGCAGCTTAGGGAAAAGCACAGATACGCAGTATTTT
TRBJ2-2	TRBD2	NA	TRBV29-1	CSGGLAGGELFF	TGCAGCGGGGGACTAGCCGGCGGGGAGCTGTTTTTT
TRBJ2-3	TRBD2	NA	TRBV5-1	CASSVRTSESTDTQYF	TGCGCCAGCAGCGTCCGGACTAGCGAAAGCACAGATACGCAGTATTTT
TRBJ2-7	NA	few	TRBV5-1	CASSLGREAGNEQYF	TGCGCCAGCAGCTTGGGCCGGGAAGCAGGAAACGAGCAGTACTTC
TRBJ1-2	NA	NA	TRBV5-5	CASSLDSELGGYTF	TGTGCCAGCAGCTTGGACAGTGAGCTAGGTGGCTACACCTTC
TRBJ1-2	NA	NA	TRBV28	CASSLSQGDYGYTF	TGTGCCAGCAGTTTAAGTCAGGGCGACTATGGCTACACCTTC
TRBJ2-1	NA	few	TRBV6-6	CASSVDPANNEQFF	TGTGCCAGCAGTGTGGACCCCGCTAACAATGAGCAGTTCTTC
TRBJ1-4	TRBD1	NA	TRBV7-9	CASSAGQRGEKLFF	TGTGCCAGCAGCGCGGGACAGCGGGGTGAAAAACTGTTTTTT
TRBJ1-4	NA	NA	TRBV4-1	CASSQRTPNNEKLFF	TGCGCCAGCAGCCAACGGACACCCAATAATGAAAAACTGTTTTTT
TRBJ2-3	NA	NA	TRBV11-1	CASSFRAGGADTQYF	TGTGCCAGCAGCTTTCGGGCAGGGGGGGCAGATACGCAGTATTTT
TRBJ2-5	TRBD1	few	TRBV7-2	CASSPRSRDRIKQYF	TGTGCCAGCAGCCCCAGGTCCCGGGACAGGATCAAGCAGTACTTC